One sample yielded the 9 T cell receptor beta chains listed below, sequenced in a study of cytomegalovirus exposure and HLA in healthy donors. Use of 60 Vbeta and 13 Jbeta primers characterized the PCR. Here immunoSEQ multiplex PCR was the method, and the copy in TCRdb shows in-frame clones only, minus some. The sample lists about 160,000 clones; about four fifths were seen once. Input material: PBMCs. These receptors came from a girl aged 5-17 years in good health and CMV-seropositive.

The DNA for the CDR3 is TGCAGCGTTGAGTCGGACACGGAAACCTACGAGCAGTACTTC. It encodes CSVESDTETYEQYF. V gene TRBV29-1 combines with J gene TRBJ2-7, with D perhaps TRBD1 (5 bases). This CDR3 is built from 14 residues. Trimming left V 3 bases short and J 2 bases short, with 14 bases between. The germline V gene encodes CDR1 SQVTM and CDR2 ANQGSEA.

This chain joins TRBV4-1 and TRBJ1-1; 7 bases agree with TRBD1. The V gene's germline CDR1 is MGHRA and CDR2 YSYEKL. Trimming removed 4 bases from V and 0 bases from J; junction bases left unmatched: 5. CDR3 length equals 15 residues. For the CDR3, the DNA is TGCGCCAGCAGCCCGGGGGACAGTGTGAACACTGAAGCTTTCTTT. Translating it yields CASSPGDSVNTEAFF.

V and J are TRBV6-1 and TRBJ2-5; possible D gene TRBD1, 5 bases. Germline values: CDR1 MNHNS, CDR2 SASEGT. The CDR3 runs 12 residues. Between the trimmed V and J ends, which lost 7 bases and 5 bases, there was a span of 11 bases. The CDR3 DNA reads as TGTGCCAGCACTAGGGGCCTGGAGACCCAGTACTTC. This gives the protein CASTRGLETQYF.

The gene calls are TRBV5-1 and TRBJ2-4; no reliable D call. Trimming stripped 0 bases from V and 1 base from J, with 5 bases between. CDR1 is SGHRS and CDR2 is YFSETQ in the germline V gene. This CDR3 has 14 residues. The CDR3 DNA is TGCGCCAGCAGCTTGGATCGGGCCAAAAACATTCAGTACTTC. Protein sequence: CASSLDRAKNIQYF.

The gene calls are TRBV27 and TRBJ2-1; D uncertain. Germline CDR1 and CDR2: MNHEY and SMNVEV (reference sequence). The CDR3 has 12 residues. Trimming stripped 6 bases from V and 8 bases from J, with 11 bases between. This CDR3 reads CASSPSGYEQFF. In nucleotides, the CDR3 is TGTGCCAGCAGCCCATCCGGGTATGAGCAGTTCTTC.

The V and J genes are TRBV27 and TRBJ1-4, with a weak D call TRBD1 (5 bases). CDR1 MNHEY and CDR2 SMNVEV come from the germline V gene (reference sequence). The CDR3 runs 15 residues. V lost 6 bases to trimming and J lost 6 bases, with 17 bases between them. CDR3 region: CASRGLGVGDEKLFF. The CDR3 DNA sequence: TGTGCCAGCAGGGGACTTGGGGTGGGGGATGAAAAACTGTTTTTT.

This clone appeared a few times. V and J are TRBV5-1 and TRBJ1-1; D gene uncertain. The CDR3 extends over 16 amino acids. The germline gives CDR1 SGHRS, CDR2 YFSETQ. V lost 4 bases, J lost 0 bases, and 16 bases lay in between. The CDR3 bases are TGCGCCAGCAGCCTCCGGGAGGGTTACATGAACACTGAAGCTTTCTTT. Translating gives CASSLREGYMNTEAFF. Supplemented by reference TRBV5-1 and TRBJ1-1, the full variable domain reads KAGVTQTPRYLIKTRGQQVTLSCSPISGHRSVSWYQQTPGQGLQFLFEYFSETQRNKGNFPGRFSGRQFSNSRSEMNVSTLELGDSALYLCASSLREGYMNTEAFFGQGTRLTVV.

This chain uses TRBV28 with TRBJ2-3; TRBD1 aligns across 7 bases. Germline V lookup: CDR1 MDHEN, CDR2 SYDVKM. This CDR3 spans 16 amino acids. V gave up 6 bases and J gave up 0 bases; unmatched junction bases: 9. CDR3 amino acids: CASSPPTGKSTDTQYF. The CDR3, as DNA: TGTGCCAGCAGCCCTCCGACAGGGAAAAGCACAGATACGCAGTATTTT.

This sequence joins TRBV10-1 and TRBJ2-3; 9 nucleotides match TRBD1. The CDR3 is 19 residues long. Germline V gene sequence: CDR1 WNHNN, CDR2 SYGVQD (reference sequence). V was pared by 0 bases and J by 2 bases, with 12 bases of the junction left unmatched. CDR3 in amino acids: CASSESVGGTGLSTDTQYF. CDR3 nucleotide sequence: TGCGCCAGCAGTGAGTCGGTGGGGGGGACAGGGCTTTCCACAGATACGCAGTATTTT.